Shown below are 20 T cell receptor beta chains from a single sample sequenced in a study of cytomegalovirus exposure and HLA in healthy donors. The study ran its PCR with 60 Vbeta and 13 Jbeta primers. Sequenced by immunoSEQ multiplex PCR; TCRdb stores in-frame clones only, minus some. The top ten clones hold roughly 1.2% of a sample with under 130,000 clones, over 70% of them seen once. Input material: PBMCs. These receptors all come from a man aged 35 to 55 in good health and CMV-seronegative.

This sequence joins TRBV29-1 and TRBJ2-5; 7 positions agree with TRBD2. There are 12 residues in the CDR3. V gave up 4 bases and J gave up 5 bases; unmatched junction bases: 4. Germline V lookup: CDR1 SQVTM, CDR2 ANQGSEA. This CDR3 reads CSVAVRGETQYF. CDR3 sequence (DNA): TGCAGCGTTGCGGTGCGGGGGGAGACCCAGTACTTC.

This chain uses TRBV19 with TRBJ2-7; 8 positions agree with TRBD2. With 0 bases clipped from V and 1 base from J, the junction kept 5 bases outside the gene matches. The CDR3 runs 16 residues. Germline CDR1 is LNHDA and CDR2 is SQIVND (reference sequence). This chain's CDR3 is CASSIEPAGVSYEQYF. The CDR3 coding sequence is TGTGCCAGTAGTATAGAACCAGCGGGGGTTTCCTACGAGCAGTACTTC. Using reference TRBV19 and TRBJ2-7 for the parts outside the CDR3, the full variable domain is DGGITQSPKYLFRKEGQNVTLSCEQNLNHDAMYWYRQDPGQGLRLIYYSQIVNDFQKGDIAEGYSVSREKKESFPLTVTSAQKNPTAFYLCASSIEPAGVSYEQYFGPGTRLTVT.

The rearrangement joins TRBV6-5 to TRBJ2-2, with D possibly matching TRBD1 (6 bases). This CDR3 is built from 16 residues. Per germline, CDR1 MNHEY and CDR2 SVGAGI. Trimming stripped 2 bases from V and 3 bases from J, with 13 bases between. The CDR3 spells CASSYQQGSYTGELFF. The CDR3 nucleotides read TGTGCCAGCAGTTACCAACAGGGTTCGTACACCGGGGAGCTGTTTTTT.

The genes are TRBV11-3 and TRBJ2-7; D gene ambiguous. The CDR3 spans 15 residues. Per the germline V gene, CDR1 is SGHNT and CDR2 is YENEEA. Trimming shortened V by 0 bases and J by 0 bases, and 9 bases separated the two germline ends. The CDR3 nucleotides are TGTGCCAGCAGCTTAGACTACGAATTCTCCTACGAGCAGTACTTC. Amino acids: CASSLDYEFSYEQYF.

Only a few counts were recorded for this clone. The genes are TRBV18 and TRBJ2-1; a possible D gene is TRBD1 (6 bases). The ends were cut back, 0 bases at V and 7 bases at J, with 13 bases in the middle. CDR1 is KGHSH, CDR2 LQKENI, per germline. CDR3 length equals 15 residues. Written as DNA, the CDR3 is TGTGCCAGCTCACCACCTCCGGGACAACCAAATGAGCAGTTCTTC. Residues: CASSPPPGQPNEQFF.

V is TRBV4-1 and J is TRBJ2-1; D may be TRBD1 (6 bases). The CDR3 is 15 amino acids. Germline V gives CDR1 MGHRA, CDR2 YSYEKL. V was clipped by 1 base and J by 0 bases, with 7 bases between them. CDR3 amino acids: CASSQGTVSYNEQFF. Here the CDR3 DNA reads TGCGCCAGCAGCCAAGGGACAGTCTCCTACAATGAGCAGTTCTTC.

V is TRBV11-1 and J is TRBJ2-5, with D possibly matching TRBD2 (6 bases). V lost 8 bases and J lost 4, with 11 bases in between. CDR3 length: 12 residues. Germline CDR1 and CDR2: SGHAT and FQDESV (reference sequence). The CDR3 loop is CASSHGGETQYF. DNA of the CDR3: TGTGCCAGCTCACACGGGGGAGAGACCCAGTACTTC. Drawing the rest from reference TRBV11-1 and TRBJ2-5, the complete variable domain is EAEVAQSPRYKITEKSQAVAFWCDPISGHATLYWYRQILGQGPELLVQFQDESVVDDSQLPKDRFSAERLKGVDSTLKIQPAELGDSAMYLCASSHGGETQYFGPGTRLLVL.

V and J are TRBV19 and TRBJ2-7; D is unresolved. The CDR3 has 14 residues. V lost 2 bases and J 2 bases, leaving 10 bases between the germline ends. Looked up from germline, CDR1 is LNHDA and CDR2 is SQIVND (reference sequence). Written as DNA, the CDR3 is TGTGCCAGTAGTATAAGTACAGAAACCTACGAGCAGTACTTC. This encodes CASSISTETYEQYF.

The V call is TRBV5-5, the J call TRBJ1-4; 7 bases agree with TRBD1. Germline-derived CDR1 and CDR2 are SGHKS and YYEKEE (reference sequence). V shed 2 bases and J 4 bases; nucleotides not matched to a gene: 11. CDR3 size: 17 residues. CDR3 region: CASSLFGGGLINEKLFF. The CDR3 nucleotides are TGTGCCAGCAGCTTATTTGGAGGGGGCCTGATTAATGAAAAACTGTTTTTT.

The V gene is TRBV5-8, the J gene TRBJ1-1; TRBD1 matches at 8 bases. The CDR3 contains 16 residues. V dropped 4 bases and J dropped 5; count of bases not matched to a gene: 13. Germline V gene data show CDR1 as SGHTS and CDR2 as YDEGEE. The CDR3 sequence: CASSIGTGALGTEAFF. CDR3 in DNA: TGTGCCAGCAGCATTGGGACAGGAGCCTTAGGAACTGAAGCTTTCTTT. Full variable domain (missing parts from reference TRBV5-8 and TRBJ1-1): EAGVTQSPTHLIKTRGQQATLRCSPISGHTSVYWYQQALGLGLQFLLWYDEGEERNRGNFPPRFSGRQFPNYSSELNVNALELEDSALYLCASSIGTGALGTEAFFGQGTRLTVV.

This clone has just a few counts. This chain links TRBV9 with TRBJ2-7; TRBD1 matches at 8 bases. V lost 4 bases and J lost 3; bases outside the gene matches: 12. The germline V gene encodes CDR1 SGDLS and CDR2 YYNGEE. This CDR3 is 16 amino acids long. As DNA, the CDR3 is TGTGCCAGCAGCCCGACGGGACAGGCTATAGGCTACGAGCAGTACTTC. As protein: CASSPTGQAIGYEQYF. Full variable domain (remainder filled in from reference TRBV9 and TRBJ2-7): DSGVTQTPKHLITATGQRVTLRCSPRSGDLSVYWYQQSLDQGLQFLIQYYNGEERAKGNILERFSAQQFPDLHSELNLSSLELGDSALYFCASSPTGQAIGYEQYFGPGTRLTVT.

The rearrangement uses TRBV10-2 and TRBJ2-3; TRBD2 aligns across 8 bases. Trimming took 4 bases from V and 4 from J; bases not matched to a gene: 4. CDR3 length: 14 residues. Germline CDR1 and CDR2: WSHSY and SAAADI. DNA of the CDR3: TGCGCCAGCAGTGCGAGCGGGAGACCAGATACGCAGTATTTT. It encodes CASSASGRPDTQYF.

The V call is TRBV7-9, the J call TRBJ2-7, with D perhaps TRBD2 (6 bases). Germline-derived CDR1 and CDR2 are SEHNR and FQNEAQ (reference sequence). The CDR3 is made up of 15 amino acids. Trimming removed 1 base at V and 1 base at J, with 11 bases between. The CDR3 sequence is CASSLVGGHSYEQYF. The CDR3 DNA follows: TGTGCCAGCAGCTTAGTCGGAGGGCATTCCTACGAGCAGTACTTC. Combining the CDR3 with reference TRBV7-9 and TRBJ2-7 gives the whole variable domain DTGVSQNPRHKITKRGQNVTFRCDPISEHNRLYWYRQTLGQGPEFLTYFQNEAQLEKSRLLSDRFSAERPKGSFSTLEIQRTEQGDSAMYLCASSLVGGHSYEQYFGPGTRLTVT.

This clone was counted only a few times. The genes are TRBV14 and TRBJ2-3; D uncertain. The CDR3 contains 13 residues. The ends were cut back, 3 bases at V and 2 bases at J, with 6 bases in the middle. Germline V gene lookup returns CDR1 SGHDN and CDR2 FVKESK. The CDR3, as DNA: TGTGCCAGCAGCCATCGGTTCACAGATACGCAGTATTTT. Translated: CASSHRFTDTQYF.

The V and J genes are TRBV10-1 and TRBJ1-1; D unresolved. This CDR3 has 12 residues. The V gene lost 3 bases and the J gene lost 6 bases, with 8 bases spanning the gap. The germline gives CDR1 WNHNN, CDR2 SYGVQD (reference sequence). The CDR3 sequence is CASSDLGAEAFF. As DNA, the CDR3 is TGCGCCAGCAGTGACCTAGGTGCTGAAGCTTTCTTT.

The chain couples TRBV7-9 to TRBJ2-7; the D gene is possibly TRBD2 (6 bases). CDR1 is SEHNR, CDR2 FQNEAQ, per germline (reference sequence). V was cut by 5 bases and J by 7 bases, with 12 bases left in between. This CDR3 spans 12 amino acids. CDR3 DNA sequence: TGTGCCAGCAGCATGTCGGGGACTGAGCAGTACTTC. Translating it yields CASSMSGTEQYF.

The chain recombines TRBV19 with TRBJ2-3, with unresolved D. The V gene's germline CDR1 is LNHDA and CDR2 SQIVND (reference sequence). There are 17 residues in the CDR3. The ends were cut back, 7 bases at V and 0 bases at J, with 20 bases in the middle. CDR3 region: CASTLHPVTTSTDTQYF. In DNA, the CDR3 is TGTGCCAGTACCCTGCATCCCGTAACCACTAGCACAGATACGCAGTATTTT.

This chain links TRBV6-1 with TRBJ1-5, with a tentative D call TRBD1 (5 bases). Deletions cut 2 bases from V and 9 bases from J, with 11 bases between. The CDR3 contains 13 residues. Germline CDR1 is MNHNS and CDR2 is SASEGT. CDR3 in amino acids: CASSEQMQGPQHF. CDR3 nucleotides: TGTGCCAGCAGTGAACAAATGCAGGGGCCCCAGCATTTT.

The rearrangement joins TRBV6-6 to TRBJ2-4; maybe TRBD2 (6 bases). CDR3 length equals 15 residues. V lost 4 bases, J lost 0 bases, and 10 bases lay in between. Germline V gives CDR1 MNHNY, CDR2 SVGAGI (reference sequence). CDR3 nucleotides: TGTGCCAGCAGTTCCGGGAGTAGAGCCAAAAACATTCAGTACTTC. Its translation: CASSSGSRAKNIQYF.

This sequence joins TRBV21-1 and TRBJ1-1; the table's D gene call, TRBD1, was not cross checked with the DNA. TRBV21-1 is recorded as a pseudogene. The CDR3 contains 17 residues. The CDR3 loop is CASSDRGHWIKNTEAFF. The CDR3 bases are TGTGCCAGCAGCGACAGGGGGCATTGGATAAAGAACACTGAAGCTTTCTTT.